The present TCR beta chain was sequenced within a study of memory CD4+ T cells and cytomegalovirus serostatus. Study as a whole: This sample comes from healthy Belgian adults, about nine CMV seropositive, 20 to 25 seronegative.

Germline V gives CDR1 SGDLS, CDR2 YYNGEE. With 3 bases removed from V and 0 bases from J, the gap between germline ends came to 8 bases. This CDR3 contains 14 residues. In the original workflow: After removing out-of-frame reads, 2,204,828 distinct TCRbeta sequences remained. Clones were read by immunoSEQ multiplex PCR, and TCRdb kept only the in-frame ones, dropping some. The V and J calls and clone size are taken from that table; D and trimming were inferred from the DNA. Among some 41,000 clones listed, around 78% were seen once. Single viable CD3+CD4+CD8-CD45RO+ cells were sorted as the memory CD4+ T cells.

The sample consisted of memory CD4+ T cells from blood. The receptor was isolated from an adult in good health and CMV-seronegative. The chain carries TRBV9 and TRBJ2-3; D possibly matches TRBD1 or TRBD2 (5 bases each). CDR3 bases: TGTGCCAGCAGCGCCCGGGACAGCACAGATACGCAGTATTTT. Translated, it gives CASSARDSTDTQYF.